One and the same sample provided the 27 T cell receptor beta chains below, sequenced in a study of CD8 T cells in Susac syndrome. Roughly 0.45 to 1 ug RNA was reverse transcribed with random hexamers. TCRdb re-called the immunoSEQ multiplex PCR reads with MiXCR, one entry per CDR3 protein. The sample includes about 290,000 distinct CDR3 sequences, almost 85% of them seen just once. Sequenced: CD8+ T cells from PBMCs. All receptors come from a human donor with multiple sclerosis.

The rearrangement uses TRBV5-1 and TRBJ2-6, with D unclear. CDR1 is SGHRS and CDR2 is YFSETQ in the germline V gene. The CDR3 is 14 amino acids. V was pared by 4 bases and J by 0 bases, with 5 bases between. Here the CDR3 DNA reads TGCGCCAGCAGCCCTGCCTCTGGGGCCAACGTCCTGACTTTC. Translated: CASSPASGANVLTF. The variable domain in full, with the rest retrieved from reference TRBV5-1 and TRBJ2-6, is KAGVTQTPRYLIKTRGQQVTLSCSPISGHRSVSWYQQTPGQGLQFLFEYFSETQRNKGNFPGRFSGRQFSNSRSEMNVSTLELGDSALYLCASSPASGANVLTFGAGSRLTVL.

The chain employs TRBV2 and TRBJ2-1; D is undetermined. Trimming shortened V by 1 base and J by 8 bases, and 12 bases separated the two germline ends. The germline V gene encodes CDR1 SNHLY and CDR2 FYNNEI. The CDR3 has 14 amino acids. CDR3 DNA sequence: TGTGCCAGCAGTGAAGAGGCCACTCTACATGAGCAGTTCTTC. This encodes CASSEEATLHEQFF.

The chain uses TRBV4-3 and TRBJ2-5; D is unclear. Germline loops: CDR1 LGHNA, CDR2 YSLEER. The CDR3 is 16 amino acids. V was cut by 0 bases and J by 2 bases, with 13 bases left in between. DNA for the CDR3: TGCGCCAGCAGCCAAGAAGAAGACCTGGGGCAAGAGACCCAGTACTTC. This translates into CASSQEEDLGQETQYF.

The CDR3 loop is CSARISGRDDTQYF. Written as DNA, the CDR3 is TGCAGTGCTAGAATCAGCGGGAGGGATGATACGCAGTATTTT. This chain connects TRBV20-1 to TRBJ2-3, with TRBD2 identical over 10 bases. With 2 bases clipped from V and 6 bases from J, the junction kept 5 bases outside the gene matches. CDR3 size: 14 residues. Germline V gene lookup returns CDR1 DFQATT and CDR2 SNEGSKA (reference sequence).

The rearrangement joins TRBV28 to TRBJ2-7; D is unclear. Germline CDR1 reads MDHEN; CDR2 reads SYDVKM. V gave up 6 bases and J gave up 4 bases, with 13 bases separating them. The CDR3 covers 13 residues. CDR3 nucleotides: TGTGCCAGCAGCCCAGTCGACGGGTACGAGCAGTACTTC. As protein: CASSPVDGYEQYF. Full variable domain (remainder filled in from reference TRBV28 and TRBJ2-7): DVKVTQSSRYLVKRTGEKVFLECVQDMDHENMFWYRQDPGLGLRLIYFSYDVKMKEKGDIPEGYSVSREKKERFSLILESASTNQTSMYLCASSPVDGYEQYFGPGTRLTVT.

The chain couples TRBV20-1 to TRBJ2-3; unclear D gene. The CDR3 runs to 12 residues. V lost 0 bases and J lost 6, with 7 bases in between. CDR1 and CDR2 from the germline V gene are DFQATT and SNEGSKA (reference sequence). CDR3 coding DNA: TGCAGTGCTAGAGAGGGTGGGGATACGCAGTATTTT. It codes for CSAREGGDTQYF.

J is TRBJ1-1 and V is TRBV19; D remains ambiguous. CDR1 is LNHDA and CDR2 is SQIVND in the germline V gene (reference sequence). This CDR3 has 13 amino acids. The V end was cut by 2 bases, the J end by 5 bases, with 9 bases between. CDR3 region: CASSILGITEAFF. CDR3 sequence (DNA): TGTGCCAGTAGTATATTAGGGATAACTGAAGCTTTCTTT. Variable domain in full (rest from reference TRBV19 and TRBJ1-1): DGGITQSPKYLFRKEGQNVTLSCEQNLNHDAMYWYRQDPGQGLRLIYYSQIVNDFQKGDIAEGYSVSREKKESFPLTVTSAQKNPTAFYLCASSILGITEAFFGQGTRLTVV.

The V call is TRBV27, the J call TRBJ2-1, with 11 positions matching TRBD2. The germline V gene encodes CDR1 MNHEY and CDR2 SMNVEV (reference sequence). The CDR3 length is 18 residues. The trim removed 3 bases at V and 2 bases at J, leaving 9 bases unmatched. CDR3 protein: CASSLLAGGRGAYNEQFF. The CDR3 DNA sequence: TGTGCCAGCAGTTTGCTAGCGGGAGGCAGAGGGGCCTACAATGAGCAGTTCTTC.

This rearrangement joins TRBV6-6 to TRBJ2-3, with D perhaps matching TRBD1 or TRBD2 (6 bases each). The germline CDR1 and CDR2 sequences are MNHNY and SVGAGI (reference sequence). Deletions cut 4 bases from V and 5 bases from J, with 16 bases between. CDR3 size: 15 residues. CDR3 nucleotide sequence: TGTGCCAGCAGTTCGGTAGGGGGGCTTGAAGATACGCAGTATTTT. Protein sequence: CASSSVGGLEDTQYF.

The chain recombines TRBV7-6 with TRBJ2-3; TRBD2 matches 7 bases. CDR1 is SGHVS, CDR2 FNYEAQ, per germline. The CDR3 runs to 19 residues. V trimming: 3 bases; J trimming: 6 bases; junction bases outside the gene matches: 21. CDR3 amino acids: CASSFSAGDTSAPMDTQYF. Written as DNA, the CDR3 is TGTGCCAGCAGCTTTAGTGCGGGAGATACTAGCGCTCCCATGGATACGCAGTATTTT.

The chain couples TRBV30 to TRBJ2-5; D call uncertain. The CDR3 sequence is 12 residues long. The germline V gene encodes CDR1 GTSNPN and CDR2 SVGIG (reference sequence). V was trimmed by 1 base and J by 0 bases, leaving 3 bases between them. CDR3 nucleotides: TGTGCCTGGAGTGCGTACCAAGAGACCCAGTACTTC. It codes for CAWSAYQETQYF.

This clonotype occurred a few times. The V gene is TRBV7-2, the J gene TRBJ2-7; D is perhaps TRBD2 (5 bases). There are 16 residues in the CDR3. V shed 1 base and J shed 3 bases, with 16 bases lying between them. Germline V gives CDR1 SGHTA, CDR2 FQGNSA. In DNA form, the CDR3 reads TGTGCCAGCAGCTTAGATATGGGGATAGGAGGCTACGAGCAGTACTTC. Protein sequence: CASSLDMGIGGYEQYF.

Of note for this clonotype: At one of its ends the junction is not consistent with the germline gene, which may arise from a read error. This sequence joins TRBV28 and TRBJ2-3, with 9 bases lining up with TRBD2. In germline, CDR1 is MDHEN, CDR2 SYDVKM. This CDR3 comprises 14 residues. The CDR3 bases are TGTGCCGCGGGGGGGGCCTTCTCGACAGGTACGCAGTATTTT. As protein: CAAGGAFSTGTQYF.

This clonotype was seen a handful of times. This chain links TRBV2 with TRBJ2-3; possibly TRBD1 for D (5 bases). Germline assignment: CDR1 SNHLY and CDR2 FYNNEI. The CDR3 totals 15 residues. V gave up 7 bases and J gave up 2 bases, with 16 bases separating them. CDR3 sequence: CASNSQAPLTDTQYF. In DNA, the CDR3 is TGTGCCAGCAACTCACAGGCGCCCCTCACAGATACGCAGTATTTT.

V usage is TRBV28 and J usage is TRBJ1-1, with a tentative D call TRBD1 (6 bases). This CDR3 is 18 amino acids long. The V gene's germline CDR1 is MDHEN and CDR2 SYDVKM. V was shortened by 2 bases and J by 0 bases, with 19 bases between the two germline ends. In nucleotides, the CDR3 is TGTGCCAGCAGTTTAAGAGGACAGTGGCGGTCGGTGAACACTGAAGCTTTCTTT. This gives the protein CASSLRGQWRSVNTEAFF.

CDR3 sequence reads: CASSSSGSYNEQFF. In DNA form, the CDR3 reads TGTGCCAGTAGTAGTTCGGGCTCCTACAATGAGCAGTTCTTC. The V and J genes are TRBV19 and TRBJ2-1; D is ambiguous. Per germline, CDR1 LNHDA and CDR2 SQIVND (reference sequence). This CDR3 has 14 residues. V was clipped by 4 bases and J by 0 bases, with 7 bases between them.

The chain employs TRBV6-5 and TRBJ2-1; 9 bases map to TRBD1. This CDR3 is 15 amino acids long. The ends lost 0 bases at V and 10 bases at J; junction bases unmatched: 7. Germline CDR1 reads MNHEY; CDR2 reads SVGAGI. The CDR3 coding sequence is TGTGCCAGCAGTTACTCGGGGACAGGGAGTTGGGAGCAGTTCTTC. Its protein is CASSYSGTGSWEQFF.

The rearrangement uses TRBV6-1 and TRBJ1-5; TRBD1 might be the D (5 bases). Germline V gene sequence: CDR1 MNHNS, CDR2 SASEGT. The CDR3 is made up of 13 amino acids. V was trimmed by 4 bases and J by 7 bases, leaving 11 bases between them. CDR3 nucleotide sequence: TGTGCCAGCAGTGTCTGGAGGGGCCAGCCCCAGCATTTT. Its protein is CASSVWRGQPQHF.

The rearrangement joins TRBV11-3 to TRBJ2-5; D is perhaps TRBD1 (6 bases). The V gene's germline CDR1 is SGHNT and CDR2 YENEEA. Trimming cost V 1 base and J 5 bases, with 8 bases left between them. This CDR3 is 13 amino acids long. DNA of the CDR3: TGTGCCAGCAGCTTAGGACAGGCTGAGACCCAGTACTTC. This gives the protein CASSLGQAETQYF. Looking up the rest from reference TRBV11-3 and TRBJ2-5 gives the full variable domain: EAGVVQSPRYKIIEKKQPVAFWCNPISGHNTLYWYLQNLGQGPELLIRYENEEAVDDSQLPKDRFSAERLKGVDSTLKIQPAELGDSAVYLCASSLGQAETQYFGPGTRLLVL.

This clonotype occurred once. V is TRBV4-3 and J is TRBJ2-1, with TRBD2 matching over 8 bases. The CDR3 length is 15 residues. V dropped 0 bases and J dropped 2; count of bases not matched to a gene: 0. Germline CDR1 reads LGHNA; CDR2 reads YSLEER. Written as DNA, the CDR3 is TGCGCCAGCAGCCAAGAAGCGGGAGCCTACAATGAGCAGTTCTTC. Its translation is CASSQEAGAYNEQFF.

V gene TRBV19 combines with J gene TRBJ1-1; maybe TRBD1 (5 bases). The germline gives CDR1 LNHDA, CDR2 SQIVND (reference sequence). With 10 bases removed from V and 4 bases from J, the gap between germline ends came to 13 bases. The CDR3 runs to 12 residues. The CDR3 sequence: CATLVGGTEAFF. For the CDR3, the DNA is TGTGCCACGCTGGTCGGGGGCACTGAAGCTTTCTTT.

V usage is TRBV10-2 and J usage is TRBJ2-2; perhaps TRBD2 as D (6 bases). In germline, CDR1 is WSHSY, CDR2 SAAADI. The CDR3 sequence is 14 residues long. With 7 bases removed from V and 3 bases from J, the gap between germline ends came to 12 bases. CDR3 coding DNA: TGCGCCAGCATAGCGGAACTCTACACCGGGGAGCTGTTTTTT. It is translated as CASIAELYTGELFF.

The J gene is TRBJ2-7, the V gene TRBV20-1, with D possibly being TRBD1 or TRBD2 (6 bases each). Between the trimmed V and J ends, which lost 0 bases and 7 bases, there was a span of 16 bases. The CDR3 is 14 residues long. Per the germline V gene, CDR1 is DFQATT and CDR2 is SNEGSKA (reference sequence). CDR3 loop: CSARDKQKGGEQYF. In nucleotides, the CDR3 is TGCAGTGCTAGAGATAAACAGAAGGGGGGAGAGCAGTACTTC.

V and J are TRBV27 and TRBJ2-3, with 9 bases fitting TRBD2. CDR3 length: 15 residues. With V trimmed by 5 bases and J by 5 bases, 8 bases remained unmatched. Germline V CDR1 and CDR2: MNHEY, SMNVEV (reference sequence). The CDR3 sequence: CASSTIGSGRDTQYF. CDR3 nucleotides: TGTGCCAGCAGTACCATAGGTAGCGGGAGAGATACGCAGTATTTT.

The V gene is TRBV7-9, the J gene TRBJ2-5; D is uncertain. There are 15 residues in the CDR3. Germline loops: CDR1 SEHNR, CDR2 FQNEAQ (reference sequence). Trimming shortened V by 4 bases and J by 0 bases, and 12 bases separated the two germline ends. CDR3 residues: CASSSSDIYQETQYF. The CDR3 DNA follows: TGTGCCAGCAGCTCCTCTGACATCTACCAAGAGACCCAGTACTTC.

V gene TRBV30 combines with J gene TRBJ2-7; D unclear. Germline V gene data show CDR1 as GTSNPN and CDR2 as SVGIG (reference sequence). This CDR3 has 11 residues. With 2 bases removed from V and 6 bases from J, the gap between germline ends came to 8 bases. The CDR3 DNA follows: TGTGCCTGGAGTCCTTTGCTCGAGCAGTACTTC. Its translation: CAWSPLLEQYF.

This rearrangement joins TRBV7-2 to TRBJ2-7; tentatively, D is TRBD2 (7 bases). CDR1 is SGHTA, CDR2 FQGNSA, per germline. The CDR3 totals 14 residues. The V gene lost 5 bases and the J gene lost 4 bases, with 15 bases spanning the gap. Here the CDR3 DNA reads TGTGCCAGCAGCAGGGGGACTACTCTGTACGAGCAGTACTTC. Translating gives CASSRGTTLYEQYF.